This entry describes one TCR beta chain. Its antigen is currently unknown. The data were produced by immunoSEQ multiplex PCR, yet TCRdb's version contains in-frame clones alone and is incomplete. Of about 2.1 million clones listed, just under 95% are singletons. This sample was taken from a study of shared clonotypes between healthy human individuals. About the research overall: CD4 naive and CD4 memory each took three plates per donor, while CD8 naive took two and CD8 memory one. Study outcomes and limitations: Blood was the only sampled material, and tissue repertoires likely differ.

Trimming took 11 bases from V and 5 from J, leaving 24 bases between them. Germline CDR1 is LNHDA and CDR2 is SQIVND (reference sequence). CDR3 size: 15 residues. Positive CCR7 selection of CD45RO-negative cells yielded the naive CD8 cells, and terminally differentiated effector memory CD45RA+ cells were excluded. Healthy HIV-negative adults without recent acute infections or vaccinations served as donors. Each sample came from a Caucasian adult donor living in Nashville, Tennessee. The genes are TRBV19 and TRBJ1-2; D unclear. Sequencing was performed on naive CD8+ T cells from PBMCs. This TCR was sampled from a man aged 18 to 30 in good health. Some clones in this sample may be carry-over from other donors' samples. CDR3 region: CASIRTIGQRYGYTF. In DNA, the CDR3 is TGTGCCTCAATACGTACGATCGGTCAGAGGTATGGCTACACCTTC. Full variable domain (rest looked up from reference TRBV19 and TRBJ1-2): DGGITQSPKYLFRKEGQNVTLSCEQNLNHDAMYWYRQDPGQGLRLIYYSQIVNDFQKGDIAEGYSVSREKKESFPLTVTSAQKNPTAFYLCASIRTIGQRYGYTFGSGTRLTVV.